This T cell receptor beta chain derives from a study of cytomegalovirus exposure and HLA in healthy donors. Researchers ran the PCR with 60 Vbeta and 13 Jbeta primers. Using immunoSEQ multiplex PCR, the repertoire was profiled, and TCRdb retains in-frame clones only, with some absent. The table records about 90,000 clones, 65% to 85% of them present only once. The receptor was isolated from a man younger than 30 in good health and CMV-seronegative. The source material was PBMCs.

The CDR3 DNA reads as TGTGCCAGCAGCTTAGGAGTTAGCGGGAGCAATGAGCAGTTCTTC. Protein sequence: CASSLGVSGSNEQFF. The chain has TRBV13 and TRBJ2-1; TRBD2 agrees at 9 bases. Trimming cost V 0 bases and J 6 bases; bases outside gene matches: 3. Germline CDR1 PRHDT, CDR2 FYEKMQ (reference sequence). CDR3 length: 15 amino acids.